These 22 T cell receptor beta chains were sequenced from one sample in a study of blood T cell repertoires in COVID-19. The protocol was immunoSEQ multiplex PCR, while the TCRdb copy is restricted to in-frame clones and leaves out a portion. The sample has about 440,000 clones, approximately 90% seen once; the top ten hold roughly 12%. The sequencing sample was made of peripheral blood. Receptors were obtained from a woman in her 50s with COVID-19, enrolled during active disease.

The V gene is TRBV28, the J gene TRBJ1-4; TRBD1 agrees at 9 bases. Unmatched junction bases numbered 14, after V lost 5 bases and J lost 7 bases. CDR3 length equals 17 residues. The germline gives CDR1 MDHEN, CDR2 SYDVKM. This chain's CDR3 is CASSGRYWGTGFEKLFF. CDR3 sequence (DNA): TGTGCCAGCAGTGGGAGGTATTGGGGGACAGGGTTTGAAAAACTGTTTTTT.

The chain couples TRBV19 to TRBJ2-3; 7 nucleotides align to TRBD1. V lost 7 bases to trimming and J lost 0 bases; unmatched junction nucleotides: 4. Germline V lookup: CDR1 LNHDA, CDR2 SQIVND (reference sequence). The CDR3 runs to 14 residues. The DNA of the CDR3 is TGTGCCAGTACGCGAGGGGGCAGCACAGATACGCAGTATTTT. It is translated as CASTRGGSTDTQYF.

This chain joins TRBV30 and TRBJ1-4, with 8 bases fitting TRBD1. This CDR3 spans 16 amino acids. Germline trimming cut 3 bases from V and 8 bases from J; bases unmatched to any gene: 14. In germline, CDR1 is GTSNPN, CDR2 SVGIG (reference sequence). DNA of the CDR3: TGTGCCTGGAGGGGAATAGACAGGGGTTATTACGAAAAACTGTTTTTT. Translation: CAWRGIDRGYYEKLFF.

Comment on this clone: Other DNA sequences of this sample code for an identical CDR3. The V and J genes are TRBV5-1 and TRBJ2-3; D unresolved. The CDR3 spans 15 residues. The V end was cut by 2 bases, the J end by 0 bases, with 10 bases between. Per germline, CDR1 SGHRS and CDR2 YFSETQ. CDR3 residues: CASSLTVLSTDTQYF. The CDR3 bases are TGCGCCAGCAGCTTAACAGTCTTAAGCACAGATACGCAGTATTTT.

CDR3 sequence reads: CASSLGSARGDSTDTQYF. In DNA, the CDR3 is TGTGCCAGCAGCTTGGGATCGGCGCGGGGGGATAGCACAGATACGCAGTATTTT. The rearrangement joins TRBV5-4 to TRBJ2-3, with TRBD2 matching 8 bases. CDR1 is SGHNT and CDR2 is YYREEE in the germline V gene (reference sequence). Trimming cost V 0 bases and J 0 bases; bases outside gene matches: 9. The CDR3 has 18 residues. The complete variable domain, with remaining parts taken from reference TRBV5-4 and TRBJ2-3, reads ETGVTQSPTHLIKTRGQQVTLRCSSQSGHNTVSWYQQALGQGPQFIFQYYREEENGRGNFPPRFSGLQFPNYSSELNVNALELDDSALYLCASSLGSARGDSTDTQYFGPGTRLTVL.

The genes are TRBV7-9 and TRBJ1-4, with D possibly being TRBD1 (6 bases). Trimming left V 5 bases short and J 7 bases short, with 14 bases between. CDR1 and CDR2 from the germline V gene are SEHNR and FQNEAQ (reference sequence). CDR3 length: 14 amino acids. Here the CDR3 DNA reads TGTGCCAGCAGCCGACAGGTGGGAATTGAAAAACTGTTTTTT. Encoded protein: CASSRQVGIEKLFF.

In the case of this clone: A junction end diverges from the germline sequence, so it may reflect a read error. The chain joins TRBV27 to TRBJ1-4; D might be TRBD1 (5 bases). The length of the CDR3 is 11 residues. Germline CDR1 reads MNHEY; CDR2 reads SMNVEV (reference sequence). DNA for the CDR3: TGTGCCAGCAGTTTACCGGGGGAGAAGGGTTTT. Translated: CASSLPGEKGF.

The chain links TRBV19 to TRBJ1-1; unclear D gene. CDR3 size: 14 residues. Germline CDR1 LNHDA, CDR2 SQIVND (reference sequence). Trimming removed 1 base from V and 0 bases from J, with 6 bases in between. CDR3 DNA sequence: TGTGCCAGTAGTATAGGCGAAATGAACACTGAAGCTTTCTTT. It translates to CASSIGEMNTEAFF.

The chain's CDR3 is CASSWANTYEQYF. Here the CDR3 DNA reads TGTGCCAGCAGTTGGGCCAATACCTACGAGCAGTACTTC. The J gene is TRBJ2-7, the V gene TRBV6-6; D call uncertain. The CDR3 length is 13 residues. The germline gives CDR1 MNHNY, CDR2 SVGAGI (reference sequence). The V and J ends lost 4 bases and 2 bases respectively, with 9 bases between them.

V gene TRBV5-4 combines with J gene TRBJ2-2; weak D call: TRBD2 (6 bases). The CDR3 spans 15 residues. Trimming stripped 7 bases from V and 8 bases from J, with 21 bases between. Germline lookup yields CDR1 SGHNT and CDR2 YYREEE (reference sequence). The CDR3 reads CASGLGGAESGELFF. DNA for the CDR3: TGTGCCAGCGGTTTGGGCGGGGCGGAATCGGGGGAGCTGTTTTTT.

The rearrangement joins TRBV11-2 to TRBJ1-2; D remains ambiguous. The V gene's germline CDR1 is SGHAT and CDR2 FQNNGV. Deletions cut 0 bases from V and 5 bases from J, with 13 bases between. CDR3 length: 15 amino acids. Written as DNA, the CDR3 is TGTGCCAGCAGCTTAGATCCCGGAGGGTCGTATGGCTACACCTTC. Translating it yields CASSLDPGGSYGYTF.

The genes are TRBV9 and TRBJ2-3, with D perhaps TRBD1 (5 bases). Germline values: CDR1 SGDLS, CDR2 YYNGEE. V dropped 0 bases and J dropped 6 bases, with 14 bases sitting between them. The CDR3 is made up of 15 amino acids. CDR3 region: CASSVARALGDTQYF. For the CDR3, the DNA is TGTGCCAGCAGCGTAGCCAGGGCCCTCGGGGATACGCAGTATTTT. The variable domain in full, completed from reference TRBV9 and TRBJ2-3, reads DSGVTQTPKHLITATGQRVTLRCSPRSGDLSVYWYQQSLDQGLQFLIQYYNGEERAKGNILERFSAQQFPDLHSELNLSSLELGDSALYFCASSVARALGDTQYFGPGTRLTVL.

The gene calls are TRBV30 and TRBJ2-6, with a weak D call TRBD1 (6 bases). The CDR3 has 15 amino acids. The V and J ends lost 5 bases and 0 bases respectively, with 11 bases between them. Germline CDR1 is GTSNPN and CDR2 is SVGIG (reference sequence). The CDR3 loop reads CAWREGVSGANVLTF. The CDR3 DNA reads TGTGCCTGGCGCGAGGGGGTCTCTGGGGCCAACGTCCTGACTTTC.

This clone was recorded only once. For the CDR3, the DNA is TGCGCCAGCAGCCGGGACAGGGGGCACCTCGGCAACACTGAAGCTTTCTTT. Translated, it gives CASSRDRGHLGNTEAFF. The chain couples TRBV5-1 to TRBJ1-1, with TRBD1 matching over 12 bases. This CDR3 contains 17 residues. The germline CDR1 and CDR2 sequences are SGHRS and YFSETQ. Trimming took 4 bases from V and 2 from J; bases not matched to a gene: 9.

V gene TRBV3-1 (or the pseudogene TRBV3-2) combines with J gene TRBJ1-1; 9 nucleotides line up with TRBD1. Unmatched junction bases numbered 7, after V lost 4 bases and J lost 1 base. Germline CDR1 reads LGHDT; CDR2 reads YNNKEL (reference sequence). The CDR3 spans 16 residues. The CDR3 bases are TGTGCCAGCAGCCCTGGGACAGGGCGCGGGAACACTGAAGCTTTCTTT. This gives the protein CASSPGTGRGNTEAFF.

The table lists this clone with a count of one. The CDR3 bases are TGTGCCAGTAGTAGAGGGACAGCCCGGAGCTACACCTTC. Its translation: CASSRGTARSYTF. The J gene is TRBJ1-2, the V gene TRBV19, with 7 bases identical to TRBD1. The ends lost 4 bases at V and 9 bases at J; junction bases unmatched: 8. The germline CDR1 and CDR2 sequences are LNHDA and SQIVND (reference sequence). The CDR3 sequence is 13 residues long.

This clone was seen once. The V and J genes are TRBV6-6 and TRBJ2-2, with D possibly matching TRBD2 (5 bases). The CDR3 spans 14 residues. Trimming left V 7 bases short and J 2 bases short, with 11 bases between. CDR1 MNHNY and CDR2 SVGAGI come from the germline V gene (reference sequence). As DNA, the CDR3 is TGTGCCAGCACCTCGGAGGCTAACACCGGGGAGCTGTTTTTT. It encodes CASTSEANTGELFF.

The CDR3, as DNA: TGTGCCAGCAGCTTTCTTAGCGGGGGAAGGGATGAGCAGTTCTTC. It yields the protein CASSFLSGGRDEQFF. The V gene is TRBV7-2, the J gene TRBJ2-1, with TRBD2 matching over 9 bases. The CDR3 runs to 15 residues. Germline assignment: CDR1 SGHTA and CDR2 FQGNSA. Germline trimming cut 3 bases from V and 8 bases from J; bases unmatched to any gene: 8.

V gene TRBV28 combines with J gene TRBJ2-3, with a tentative D call TRBD2 (6 bases). Trimming took 4 bases from V and 4 from J, leaving 6 bases between them. The CDR3 is made up of 12 amino acids. Germline V gene lookup returns CDR1 MDHEN and CDR2 SYDVKM. The CDR3 DNA follows: TGTGCCAGCAGTTGGGGGGCAGATACGCAGTATTTT. The encoded protein is CASSWGADTQYF.

In its sample, this clone was seen many times. The chain links TRBV7-9 to TRBJ1-3; tentative D call: TRBD1 (5 bases). The CDR3 totals 16 residues. Per germline, CDR1 SEHNR and CDR2 FQNEAQ (reference sequence). V dropped 5 bases and J dropped 4 bases, with 18 bases sitting between them. CDR3 protein: CASSPAGQAFGNTIYF. Here the CDR3 DNA reads TGTGCCAGCAGCCCGGCGGGGCAGGCCTTCGGAAACACCATATATTTT.

This clone appeared a single time. V gene TRBV5-1 combines with J gene TRBJ2-7; 13 nucleotides line up with TRBD2. V lost 4 bases and J lost 3; bases outside the gene matches: 4. Germline V CDR1 and CDR2: SGHRS, YFSETQ. The CDR3 has 15 residues. The CDR3, as DNA: TGCGCCAGCAGCGAAGGACTAGCGGGGGTCTACGAGCAGTACTTC. Amino acids: CASSEGLAGVYEQYF.

This rearrangement joins TRBV7-9 to TRBJ1-6; 7 bases map to TRBD1. CDR1 and CDR2 from the germline V gene are SEHNR and FQNEAQ (reference sequence). Losses at the gene ends were 6 bases for V and 7 bases for J; bases not matched to a gene: 6. The CDR3 contains 14 residues. The CDR3 DNA is TGTGCCAGCAGTAGAGGACAGGAGAATTCACCCCTCCACTTT. This gives the protein CASSRGQENSPLHF.